A single sample is the source of the 25 T cell receptor beta chains below, sequenced in a study of blood T cell repertoires in COVID-19. Profiling relied on immunoSEQ multiplex PCR, and the TCRdb table lists in-frame clones only, not all of them. This sample carries 120,000 or so clones, 85% of them seen once, and the ten largest clones take 5% to 8%. Sequences were obtained from peripheral blood. These receptors came from an older man with active or convalescent COVID-19.

The chain joins TRBV19 to TRBJ1-1, with D perhaps TRBD1 (5 bases). Trimming removed 4 bases from V and 1 base from J, with 13 bases in between. This CDR3 is built from 15 residues. Germline V gives CDR1 LNHDA, CDR2 SQIVND (reference sequence). Here the CDR3 DNA reads TGTGCCAGTAGTACAGGGTTGATGTCGAACACTGAAGCTTTCTTT. This codes for CASSTGLMSNTEAFF.

The chain carries TRBV18 and TRBJ1-2, with TRBD1 matching over 12 bases. Trimming took 1 base from V and 6 from J; bases not matched to a gene: 6. The CDR3 runs to 16 residues. Germline V CDR1 and CDR2: KGHSH, LQKENI. CDR3: CASSPLGTGGADGYTF. For the CDR3, the DNA is TGTGCCAGCTCACCACTTGGGACAGGGGGCGCGGATGGCTACACCTTC.

The chain carries TRBV27 and TRBJ1-5; perhaps TRBD1 as D (5 bases). Germline lookup yields CDR1 MNHEY and CDR2 SMNVEV (reference sequence). V was pared by 4 bases and J by 6 bases, with 13 bases between. CDR3 size: 14 residues. The CDR3 region is CASSYGGSTQPQHF. The CDR3 DNA reads as TGTGCCAGCAGTTACGGGGGGTCGACTCAGCCCCAGCATTTT.

Notes on this clone: Other DNA variants within this sample encode the same CDR3. J is TRBJ1-2 and V is TRBV2; no reliable D call. Germline assignment: CDR1 SNHLY and CDR2 FYNNEI. The CDR3 length is 13 residues. The ends were cut back, 4 bases at V and 2 bases at J, with 8 bases in the middle. This chain's CDR3 is CASSVSGNYGYTF. In nucleotides, the CDR3 is TGTGCCAGCAGTGTCTCGGGAAACTATGGCTACACCTTC.

This chain uses TRBV7-2 with TRBJ1-1; 7 positions agree with TRBD1. The CDR3 totals 15 residues. In germline, CDR1 is SGHTA, CDR2 FQGNSA. J gave up 3 bases and V 5 bases, and 9 bases lay outside the gene matches. The CDR3 DNA is TGTGCCAGCAGCCCACAGGGGTCGACTTACACTGAAGCTTTCTTT. Translation: CASSPQGSTYTEAFF.

This clone was seen just once. The rearrangement links TRBV7-8 to TRBJ1-1, with TRBD1 matching over 7 bases. The CDR3 is made up of 16 amino acids. Germline-derived CDR1 and CDR2 are SGHVS and FQNEAQ. V trimming: 1 base; J trimming: 1 base; junction bases outside the gene matches: 6. CDR3 in amino acids: CASSLVVDRRNTEAFF. CDR3 DNA: TGTGCCAGCAGCTTAGTGGTGGACAGGAGGAACACTGAAGCTTTCTTT.

This clone was seen only a few times. The J gene is TRBJ2-7, the V gene TRBV12-5; TRBD2 matches at 10 bases. J gave up 5 bases and V 7 bases, and 11 bases lay outside the gene matches. CDR3 length: 15 amino acids. Germline V CDR1 and CDR2: LGHNT, FRNRAP. In DNA, the CDR3 is TGTGCTAGTGAAAATCCGGGACTAGCGATCCACGAGCAGTACTTC. Translation gives CASENPGLAIHEQYF.

V gene TRBV30 combines with J gene TRBJ1-4, with D perhaps matching TRBD1 (5 bases). The V gene lost 2 bases and the J gene lost 10 bases, with 14 bases spanning the gap. The CDR3 extends over 13 amino acids. Germline CDR1 reads GTSNPN; CDR2 reads SVGIG (reference sequence). The chain's CDR3 is CAWSLQTGGKLFF. The CDR3 region has the DNA TGTGCCTGGAGTCTCCAAACGGGGGGAAAACTGTTTTTT.

This clone appeared a single time. This rearrangement joins TRBV4-1 to TRBJ1-5; tentatively, D is TRBD1 (6 bases). V was pared by 0 bases and J by 6 bases, with 12 bases between. Germline V gene data show CDR1 as MGHRA and CDR2 as YSYEKL. The CDR3 is 15 amino acids. The CDR3 loop reads CASSQDWARGQPQHF. The CDR3 bases are TGCGCCAGCAGCCAAGACTGGGCCAGGGGTCAGCCCCAGCATTTT.

The rearrangement uses TRBV9 and TRBJ1-4, with 8 bases lining up with TRBD1. The V gene's germline CDR1 is SGDLS and CDR2 YYNGEE. This CDR3 spans 17 amino acids. With 2 bases clipped from V and 0 bases from J, the junction kept 6 bases outside the gene matches. DNA for the CDR3: TGTGCCAGCAGCGTCTCGACAGGGGTGGCAACTAATGAAAAACTGTTTTTT. Its translation is CASSVSTGVATNEKLFF.

This clone was picked up one time. The gene calls are TRBV12-1 and TRBJ1-2; TRBD1 is taken as the D call from the table, unchecked against the DNA. TRBV12-1 is a known pseudogene. The CDR3 spans 14 residues. CDR3 residues: CASSSTQGIGGYTF. In nucleotides, the CDR3 is TGTGCCAGCAGCTCGACTCAGGGGATTGGTGGCTACACCTTC.

V is TRBV4-1 and J is TRBJ2-1, with TRBD2 matching 8 bases. Germline V gene data show CDR1 as MGHRA and CDR2 as YSYEKL. CDR3 length: 16 amino acids. V was pared by 0 bases and J by 1 base, with 2 bases of the junction left unmatched. CDR3 coding DNA: TGCGCCAGCAGCCAAGAGGAGCGGGGGTCCTACAATGAGCAGTTCTTC. This sequence encodes CASSQEERGSYNEQFF.

V usage is TRBV19 and J usage is TRBJ2-2; D possibly corresponds to TRBD2 (6 bases). Germline values: CDR1 LNHDA, CDR2 SQIVND (reference sequence). The CDR3 consists of 15 residues. V gave up 2 bases and J gave up 4 bases, with 11 bases separating them. CDR3 amino acids: CASSIRGLTTGELFF. The CDR3 DNA sequence: TGTGCCAGTAGTATACGAGGACTAACCACCGGGGAGCTGTTTTTT. The full variable domain, completed using reference TRBV19 and TRBJ2-2, is DGGITQSPKYLFRKEGQNVTLSCEQNLNHDAMYWYRQDPGQGLRLIYYSQIVNDFQKGDIAEGYSVSREKKESFPLTVTSAQKNPTAFYLCASSIRGLTTGELFFGEGSRLTVL.

J is TRBJ2-7 and V is TRBV4-3; possibly TRBD1 for D (5 bases). V gave up 0 bases and J gave up 0 bases, with 9 bases separating them. This CDR3 is built from 15 residues. Germline lookup yields CDR1 LGHNA and CDR2 YSLEER. CDR3 nucleotide sequence: TGCGCCAGCAGCCAAGATCGACAGAGCTCCTACGAGCAGTACTTC. This encodes CASSQDRQSSYEQYF.

This clone was seen more than once but under ten times. J is TRBJ2-7 and V is TRBV6-5; 8 nucleotides line up with TRBD1. J lost 3 bases, V lost 2 bases, and 3 bases had no gene match. CDR1 MNHEY and CDR2 SVGAGI come from the germline V gene. The CDR3 spans 14 residues. The DNA of the CDR3 is TGTGCCAGCAGTTACGGACAGGGATTCTACGAGCAGTACTTC. Its translation: CASSYGQGFYEQYF.

V and J are TRBV14 and TRBJ2-2; D may be TRBD2 (7 bases). Germline assignment: CDR1 SGHDN and CDR2 FVKESK. The length of the CDR3 is 17 residues. V lost 4 bases and J lost 4, with 19 bases in between. The CDR3 coding sequence is TGTGCCAGCAGCCGAAACCTCCGGGGGGCAGGCACCGGGGAGCTGTTTTTT. Protein: CASSRNLRGAGTGELFF.

The gene calls are TRBV19 and TRBJ2-7, with TRBD1 as a possible D gene (5 bases). From germline, CDR1 is LNHDA and CDR2 SQIVND (reference sequence). The CDR3 length is 14 residues. Trimming took 1 base from V and 1 from J, leaving 8 bases between them. The CDR3: CASSIGRQSYEQYF. In DNA, the CDR3 is TGTGCCAGTAGTATAGGAAGACAGTCCTACGAGCAGTACTTC.

The genes are TRBV30 and TRBJ1-6, with TRBD1 identical over 7 bases. Germline V gives CDR1 GTSNPN, CDR2 SVGIG (reference sequence). The CDR3 sequence is 14 residues long. J was trimmed by 5 bases and V by 2 bases; bases with no gene match: 3. This chain's CDR3 is CAWSSGTDNSPLHF. The CDR3, as DNA: TGTGCCTGGAGTTCCGGGACAGATAATTCACCCCTCCACTTT.

This clone came up once. The rearrangement joins TRBV7-8 to TRBJ1-1, with D possibly matching TRBD1 (6 bases). The germline gives CDR1 SGHVS, CDR2 FQNEAQ. The CDR3 consists of 14 residues. Trimming left V 1 base short and J 1 base short, with 7 bases between. The CDR3 bases are TGTGCCAGCAGCTTAGTGACAGGGAACACTGAAGCTTTCTTT. It yields the protein CASSLVTGNTEAFF.

The rearrangement links TRBV5-1 to TRBJ2-7, with a possible D match to TRBD2 (6 bases). V dropped 5 bases and J dropped 3 bases, with 12 bases sitting between them. The CDR3 sequence is 13 residues long. Germline lookup yields CDR1 SGHRS and CDR2 YFSETQ. For the CDR3, the DNA is TGCGCCAGCAGGAATGCGGGGCACTACGAGCAGTACTTC. It translates to CASRNAGHYEQYF.

The rearrangement uses TRBV30 and TRBJ2-7; D is perhaps TRBD1 (5 bases). Per the germline V gene, CDR1 is GTSNPN and CDR2 is SVGIG (reference sequence). The V and J ends lost 3 bases and 4 bases respectively, with 16 bases between them. The CDR3 has 14 residues. The CDR3 reads CAWRNPRALYEQYF. CDR3 in DNA: TGTGCCTGGAGGAATCCCAGGGCCCTATACGAGCAGTACTTC.

The table lists this clone with a count of one. The chain recombines TRBV7-8 with TRBJ1-6; a weak D match, TRBD1 (6 bases). CDR3 length: 14 residues. V lost 5 bases and J 6 bases, leaving 11 bases between the germline ends. Germline V CDR1 and CDR2: SGHVS, FQNEAQ. CDR3 DNA sequence: TGTGCCAGCAGCGTAGGACAGCCTAATTCACCCCTCCACTTT. This codes for CASSVGQPNSPLHF.

The DNA of the CDR3 is TGTGCCAGCAGCCCGGGGACAATCTCCTACGAGCAGTACTTC. Protein product: CASSPGTISYEQYF. The V gene is TRBV14, the J gene TRBJ2-7, with D perhaps TRBD1 (6 bases). Looked up from germline, CDR1 is SGHDN and CDR2 is FVKESK. The V end lost 4 bases, the J end lost 0 bases, and 10 bases lay between the germline ends. The CDR3 runs to 14 residues.

The chain couples TRBV5-6 to TRBJ1-1; 7 bases fit TRBD1. V dropped 4 bases and J dropped 2; count of bases not matched to a gene: 8. CDR1 is SGHDT and CDR2 is YYEEEE in the germline V gene. This CDR3 comprises 15 residues. In nucleotides, the CDR3 is TGTGCCAGCAGCCGCTTGACAGGGCCTAACACTGAAGCTTTCTTT. Translated, it gives CASSRLTGPNTEAFF.

The gene calls are TRBV4-1 and TRBJ1-4; 7 bases line up with TRBD1. After removal of 4 bases from V and 7 bases from J, the junction contained 3 bases not matched to a gene. The CDR3 runs to 13 residues. From germline, CDR1 is MGHRA and CDR2 YSYEKL. The CDR3 loop reads CASSLDRAEKLFF. The CDR3 bases are TGCGCCAGCAGCCTCGACAGGGCTGAAAAACTGTTTTTT.